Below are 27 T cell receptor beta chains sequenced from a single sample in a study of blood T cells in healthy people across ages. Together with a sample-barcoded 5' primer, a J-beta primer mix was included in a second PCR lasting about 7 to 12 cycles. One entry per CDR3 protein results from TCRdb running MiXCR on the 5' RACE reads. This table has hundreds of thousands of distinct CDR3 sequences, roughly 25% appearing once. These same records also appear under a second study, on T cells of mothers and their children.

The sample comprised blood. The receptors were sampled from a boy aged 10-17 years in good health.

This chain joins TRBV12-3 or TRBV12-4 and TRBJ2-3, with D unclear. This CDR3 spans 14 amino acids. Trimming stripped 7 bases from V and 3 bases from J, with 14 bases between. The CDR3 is CASTVRSATDTQYF. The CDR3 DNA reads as TGTGCCAGCACGGTGAGGTCGGCTACAGATACGCAGTATTTT.

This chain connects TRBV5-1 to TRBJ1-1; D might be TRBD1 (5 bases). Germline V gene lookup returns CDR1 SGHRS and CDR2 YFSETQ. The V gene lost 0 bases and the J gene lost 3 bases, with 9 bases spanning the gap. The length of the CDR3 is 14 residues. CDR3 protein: CASSLDGGDTEAFF. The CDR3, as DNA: TGCGCCAGCAGCTTGGATGGGGGGGACACTGAAGCTTTCTTT.

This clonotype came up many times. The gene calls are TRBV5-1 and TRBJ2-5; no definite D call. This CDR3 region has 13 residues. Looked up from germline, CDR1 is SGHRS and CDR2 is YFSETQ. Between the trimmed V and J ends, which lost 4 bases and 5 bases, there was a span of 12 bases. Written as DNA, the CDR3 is TGCGCCAGCAGCCCCGGTCGTCTGGAGACCCAGTACTTC. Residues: CASSPGRLETQYF. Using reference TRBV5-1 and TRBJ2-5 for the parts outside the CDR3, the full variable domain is KAGVTQTPRYLIKTRGQQVTLSCSPISGHRSVSWYQQTPGQGLQFLFEYFSETQRNKGNFPGRFSGRQFSNSRSEMNVSTLELGDSALYLCASSPGRLETQYFGPGTRLLVL.

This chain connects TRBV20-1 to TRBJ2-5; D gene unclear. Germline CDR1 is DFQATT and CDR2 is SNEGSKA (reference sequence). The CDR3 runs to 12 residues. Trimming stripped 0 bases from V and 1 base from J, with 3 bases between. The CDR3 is CSARDLQETQYF. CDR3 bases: TGCAGTGCTAGAGATCTCCAAGAGACCCAGTACTTC.

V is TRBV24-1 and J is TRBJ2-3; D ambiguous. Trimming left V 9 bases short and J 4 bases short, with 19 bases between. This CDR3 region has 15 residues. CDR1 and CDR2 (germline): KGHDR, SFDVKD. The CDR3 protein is CATGARRDDPDTQYF. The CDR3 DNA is TGTGCCACCGGAGCTCGACGAGACGACCCAGATACGCAGTATTTT.

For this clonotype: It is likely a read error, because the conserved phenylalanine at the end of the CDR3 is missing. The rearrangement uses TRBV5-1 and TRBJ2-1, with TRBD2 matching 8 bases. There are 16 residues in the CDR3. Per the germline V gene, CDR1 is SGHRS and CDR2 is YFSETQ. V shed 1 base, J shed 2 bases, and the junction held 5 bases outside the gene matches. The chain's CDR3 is CASSLYSGRAYNEQFS. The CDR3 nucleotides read TGCGCCAGCAGCTTGTACTCCGGGAGGGCCTACAATGAGCAGTTCTCC.

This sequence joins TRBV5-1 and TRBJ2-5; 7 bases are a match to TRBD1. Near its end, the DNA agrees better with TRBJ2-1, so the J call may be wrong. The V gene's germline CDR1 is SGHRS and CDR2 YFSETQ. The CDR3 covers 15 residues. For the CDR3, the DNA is TGCGCCAGCAGCGAGGGGACAGTGAGTAACAATGAGCAGTTCTTC. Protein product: CASSEGTVSNNEQFF.

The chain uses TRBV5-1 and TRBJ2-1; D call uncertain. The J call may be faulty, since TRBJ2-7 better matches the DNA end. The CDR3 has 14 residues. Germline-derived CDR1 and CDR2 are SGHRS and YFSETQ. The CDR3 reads CASSAGDISYEQYF. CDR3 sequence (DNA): TGCGCCAGCAGCGCAGGAGACATCTCCTACGAGCAGTACTTC.

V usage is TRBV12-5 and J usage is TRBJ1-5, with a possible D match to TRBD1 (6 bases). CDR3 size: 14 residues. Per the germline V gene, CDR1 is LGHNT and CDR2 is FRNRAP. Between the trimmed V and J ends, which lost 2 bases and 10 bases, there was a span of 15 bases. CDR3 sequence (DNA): TGTGCTAGTGGTTTGCAAGGGGGTGTGGGACCCCAGCATTTT. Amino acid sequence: CASGLQGGVGPQHF.

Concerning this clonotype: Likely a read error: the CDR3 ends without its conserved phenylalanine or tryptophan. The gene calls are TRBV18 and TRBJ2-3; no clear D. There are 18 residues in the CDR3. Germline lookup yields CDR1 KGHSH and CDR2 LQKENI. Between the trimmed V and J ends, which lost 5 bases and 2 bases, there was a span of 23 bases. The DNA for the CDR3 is TGTGCCAGCTCATCCTCCTCCCCTTCTTCTTCGCTCACAGATACGCAGTATCTT. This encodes CASSSSSPSSSLTDTQYL.

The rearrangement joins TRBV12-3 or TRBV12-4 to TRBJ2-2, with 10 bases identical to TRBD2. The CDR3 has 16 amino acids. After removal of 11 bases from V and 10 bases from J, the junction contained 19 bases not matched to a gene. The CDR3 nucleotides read TGTGCCTCCCATGGAATAGCGGGAGGCCTGCCCGTGGAGCTGTTTTTT. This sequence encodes CASHGIAGGLPVELFF.

CDR3 bases: TGTGCCAGCAGTTCTGTTTCTGGCGGGTACGAGCAGTACTTC. As protein: CASSSVSGGYEQYF. The chain couples TRBV27 to TRBJ2-7, with D perhaps TRBD2 (5 bases). Germline-derived CDR1 and CDR2 are MNHEY and SMNVEV (reference sequence). The CDR3 has 14 residues. The V end was cut by 4 bases, the J end by 4 bases, with 14 bases between.

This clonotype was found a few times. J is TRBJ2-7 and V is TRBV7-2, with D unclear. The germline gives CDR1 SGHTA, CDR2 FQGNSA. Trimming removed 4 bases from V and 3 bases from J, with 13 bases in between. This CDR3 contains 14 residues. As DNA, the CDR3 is TGTGCCAGCAGCTCCCTCGGGCCGGGCTACGAGCAGTACTTC. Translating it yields CASSSLGPGYEQYF.

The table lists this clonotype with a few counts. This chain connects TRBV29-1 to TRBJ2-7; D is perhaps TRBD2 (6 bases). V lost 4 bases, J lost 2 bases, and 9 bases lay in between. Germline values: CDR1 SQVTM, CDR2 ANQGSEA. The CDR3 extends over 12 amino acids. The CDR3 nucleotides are TGCAGCGTTGTAGCGGAGGCCTACGAGCAGTACTTC. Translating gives CSVVAEAYEQYF.

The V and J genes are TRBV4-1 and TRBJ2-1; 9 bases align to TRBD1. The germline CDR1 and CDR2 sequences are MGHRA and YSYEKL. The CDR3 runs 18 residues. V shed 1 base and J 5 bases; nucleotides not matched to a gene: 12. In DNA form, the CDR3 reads TGCGCCAGCAGCCAAGTCGTGAAGCGGGACAGGGACCACAATGAGCAGTTCTTC. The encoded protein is CASSQVVKRDRDHNEQFF.

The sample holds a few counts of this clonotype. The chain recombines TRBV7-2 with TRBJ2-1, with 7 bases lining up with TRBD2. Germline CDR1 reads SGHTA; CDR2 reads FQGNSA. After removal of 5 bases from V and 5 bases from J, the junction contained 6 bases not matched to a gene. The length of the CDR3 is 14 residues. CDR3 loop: CASSPGLGDNEQFF. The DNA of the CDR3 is TGTGCCAGCAGCCCAGGACTAGGGGACAATGAGCAGTTCTTC.

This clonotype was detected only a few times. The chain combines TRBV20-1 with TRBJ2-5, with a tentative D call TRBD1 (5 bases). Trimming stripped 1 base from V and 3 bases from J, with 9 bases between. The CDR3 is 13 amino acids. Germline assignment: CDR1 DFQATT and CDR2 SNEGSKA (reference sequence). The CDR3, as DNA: TGCAGTGCTAGAGGGGGCGTAGAAGAGACCCAGTACTTC. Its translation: CSARGGVEETQYF.

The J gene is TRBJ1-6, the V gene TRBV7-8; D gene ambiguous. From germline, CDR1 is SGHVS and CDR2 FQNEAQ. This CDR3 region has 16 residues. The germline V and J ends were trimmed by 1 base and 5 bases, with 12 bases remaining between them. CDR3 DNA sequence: TGTGCCAGCAGCTTAGTAGGGAACTGGGATAATTCACCCCTCCACTTT. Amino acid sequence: CASSLVGNWDNSPLHF.

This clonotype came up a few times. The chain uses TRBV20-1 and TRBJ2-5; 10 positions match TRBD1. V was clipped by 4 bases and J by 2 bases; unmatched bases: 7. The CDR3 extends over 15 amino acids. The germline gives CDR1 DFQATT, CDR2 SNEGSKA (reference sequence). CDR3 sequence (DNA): TGCAGTGCTACCTGGGGGGGACAGGGGCAAGAGACCCAGTACTTC. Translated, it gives CSATWGGQGQETQYF.

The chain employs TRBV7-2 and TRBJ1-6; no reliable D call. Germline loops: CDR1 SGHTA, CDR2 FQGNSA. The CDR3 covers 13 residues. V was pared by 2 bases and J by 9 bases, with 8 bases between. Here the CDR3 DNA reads TGTGCCAGCAGCTTATCGGCGGGTTCACCCCTCCACTTT. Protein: CASSLSAGSPLHF.

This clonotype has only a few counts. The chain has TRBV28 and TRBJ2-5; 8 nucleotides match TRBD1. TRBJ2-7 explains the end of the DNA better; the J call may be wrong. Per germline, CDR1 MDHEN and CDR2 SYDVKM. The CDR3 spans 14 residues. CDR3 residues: CASSLSDRVAEQYF. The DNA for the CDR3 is TGTGCCAGCAGTTTATCGGACAGGGTTGCCGAGCAGTACTTC.

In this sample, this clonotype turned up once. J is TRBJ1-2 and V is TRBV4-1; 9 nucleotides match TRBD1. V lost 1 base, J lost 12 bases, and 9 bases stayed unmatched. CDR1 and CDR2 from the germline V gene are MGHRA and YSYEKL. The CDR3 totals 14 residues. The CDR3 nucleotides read TGCGCCAGCAGCCAAGTTGGACAGGGGCTCGGCCACACCTTC. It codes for CASSQVGQGLGHTF.

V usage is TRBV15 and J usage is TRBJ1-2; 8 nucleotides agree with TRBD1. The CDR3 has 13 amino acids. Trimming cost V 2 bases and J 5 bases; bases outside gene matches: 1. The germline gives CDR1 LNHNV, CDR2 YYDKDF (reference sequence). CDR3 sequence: CATSRRQGYGYTF. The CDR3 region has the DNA TGTGCCACCAGCAGAAGACAGGGGTATGGCTACACCTTC.

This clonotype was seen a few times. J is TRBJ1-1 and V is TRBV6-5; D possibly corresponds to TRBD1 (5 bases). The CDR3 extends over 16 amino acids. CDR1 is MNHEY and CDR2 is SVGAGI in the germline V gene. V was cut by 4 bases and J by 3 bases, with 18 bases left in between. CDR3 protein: CASSSGPHRGDTEAFF. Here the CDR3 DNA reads TGTGCCAGCAGTTCCGGGCCACACCGGGGGGACACTGAAGCTTTCTTT.

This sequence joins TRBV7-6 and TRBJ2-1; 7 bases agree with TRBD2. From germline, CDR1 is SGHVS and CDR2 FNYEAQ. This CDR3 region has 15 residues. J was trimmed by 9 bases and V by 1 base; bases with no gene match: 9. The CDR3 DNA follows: TGTGCCAGCAGCTTAGATAGGGGAGGGCCGAGTGAGCAGTTCTTC. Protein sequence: CASSLDRGGPSEQFF.

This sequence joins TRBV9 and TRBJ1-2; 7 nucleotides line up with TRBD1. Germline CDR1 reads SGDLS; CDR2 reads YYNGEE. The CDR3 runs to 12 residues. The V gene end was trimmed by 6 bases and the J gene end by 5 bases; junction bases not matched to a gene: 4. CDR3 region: CASNRGVYGYTF. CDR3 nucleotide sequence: TGTGCCAGCAACAGGGGAGTATATGGCTACACCTTC.

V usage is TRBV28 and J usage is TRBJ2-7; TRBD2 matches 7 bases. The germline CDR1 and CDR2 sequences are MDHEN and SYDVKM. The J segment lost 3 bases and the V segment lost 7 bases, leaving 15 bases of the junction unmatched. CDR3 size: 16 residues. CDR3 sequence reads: CASTPGGRGGDYEQYF. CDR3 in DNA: TGTGCCAGCACCCCGGGAGGCCGCGGTGGAGACTACGAGCAGTACTTC.